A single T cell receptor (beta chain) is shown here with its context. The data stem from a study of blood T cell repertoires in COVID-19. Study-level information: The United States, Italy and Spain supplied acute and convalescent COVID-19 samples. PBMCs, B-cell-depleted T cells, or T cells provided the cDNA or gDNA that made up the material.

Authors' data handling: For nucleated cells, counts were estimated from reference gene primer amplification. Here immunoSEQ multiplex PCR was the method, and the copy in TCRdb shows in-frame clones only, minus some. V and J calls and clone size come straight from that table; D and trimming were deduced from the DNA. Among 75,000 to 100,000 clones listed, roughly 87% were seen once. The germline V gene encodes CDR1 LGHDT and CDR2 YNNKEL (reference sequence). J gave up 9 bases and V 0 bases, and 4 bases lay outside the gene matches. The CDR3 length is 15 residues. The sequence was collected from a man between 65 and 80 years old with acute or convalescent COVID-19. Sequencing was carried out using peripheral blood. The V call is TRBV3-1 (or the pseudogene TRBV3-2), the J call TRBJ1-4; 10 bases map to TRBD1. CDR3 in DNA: TGTGCCAGCAGCCAAGATCTGGGACAGGGGAAAAAACTGTTTTTT. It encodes CASSQDLGQGKKLFF.